The 16 T cell receptor beta chains below come from one sample, sequenced in a study of cytotoxic CD8 clonotypes in ibrutinib-treated CLL. This table comes from immunoSEQ multiplex PCR, and its TCRdb copy is limited to in-frame clones, with some not included. The sample consists of 50,000 to 60,000 clones, around four fifths of them appearing once. The starting material was PBMCs, obtained after 24 months of ibrutinib treatment. Receptor source: a human donor with chronic lymphocytic leukemia.

V gene TRBV28 combines with J gene TRBJ1-2; 7 bases line up with TRBD1. The V segment lost 6 bases and the J segment 5 bases; nucleotides outside the gene matches: 9. This CDR3 has 14 residues. Per the germline V gene, CDR1 is MDHEN and CDR2 is SYDVKM. CDR3 DNA: TGTGCCAGCAGCGCCACCTCGGGACAGTATGGCTACACCTTC. Protein sequence: CASSATSGQYGYTF.

The chain joins TRBV6-4 to TRBJ2-3; D may be TRBD2 (5 bases). The V gene lost 5 bases and the J gene lost 0 bases, with 6 bases spanning the gap. The germline V gene has CDR1 MRHNA and CDR2 SNTAGT. This CDR3 is built from 13 residues. In DNA form, the CDR3 reads TGTGCCAGCAGTAGCGGAAGCACAGATACGCAGTATTTT. Translated: CASSSGSTDTQYF.

The chain links TRBV11-3 to TRBJ2-7; 8 positions match TRBD1. CDR3 size: 14 residues. Trimming removed 5 bases from V and 2 bases from J; junction bases left unmatched: 5. Germline V gene lookup returns CDR1 SGHNT and CDR2 YENEEA. CDR3 bases: TGTGCCAGCAGCCAAGGACAGGGCCCCTACGAGCAGTACTTC. Its translation is CASSQGQGPYEQYF.

The V and J genes are TRBV19 and TRBJ2-7, with 12 bases that match TRBD2. The CDR3 is 16 residues long. After removal of 3 bases from V and 5 bases from J, the junction contained 8 bases not matched to a gene. Germline CDR1 is LNHDA and CDR2 is SQIVND (reference sequence). The CDR3 is CASSIGASGRADEQYF. The CDR3 nucleotides read TGTGCCAGTAGTATTGGAGCTAGCGGGAGGGCCGACGAGCAGTACTTC.

The chain joins TRBV5-6 to TRBJ1-1; D is possibly TRBD1 (6 bases). Deletions cut 2 bases from V and 5 bases from J, with 10 bases between. The CDR3 has 13 amino acids. Germline V lookup: CDR1 SGHDT, CDR2 YYEEEE. The CDR3: CASSLGGVTEAFF. CDR3 bases: TGTGCCAGCAGCTTAGGGGGTGTAACTGAAGCTTTCTTT.

This clone has just a few counts. The chain couples TRBV30 to TRBJ1-1; D perhaps matches TRBD1 (5 bases). This CDR3 contains 14 residues. V lost 5 bases to trimming and J lost 4 bases, with 17 bases between them. CDR1 is GTSNPN and CDR2 is SVGIG in the germline V gene (reference sequence). CDR3 sequence (DNA): TGTGCCTGGGGCCCGGGATCGGGGCTCACTGAAGCTTTCTTT. Amino acid sequence: CAWGPGSGLTEAFF.

This chain connects TRBV7-8 to TRBJ2-5; weak D call: TRBD2 (6 bases). V was trimmed by 5 bases and J by 5 bases, leaving 15 bases between them. Germline V gene data show CDR1 as SGHVS and CDR2 as FQNEAQ. The CDR3 runs to 14 residues. CDR3 protein: CASSRDSPAETQYF. The CDR3 DNA follows: TGTGCCAGCAGCAGGGACTCCCCGGCGGAGACCCAGTACTTC. The complete variable domain, with remaining parts taken from reference TRBV7-8 and TRBJ2-5, reads GAGVSQSPRYKVAKRGQDVALRCDPISGHVSLFWYQQALGQGPEFLTYFQNEAQLDKSGLPSDRFFAERPEGSVSTLKIQRTQQEDSAVYLCASSRDSPAETQYFGPGTRLLVL.

The chain uses TRBV11-2 and TRBJ2-3, with 11 bases matching TRBD2. The CDR3 totals 16 residues. Germline V gene sequence: CDR1 SGHAT, CDR2 FQNNGV. Trimming took 3 bases from V and 0 from J; bases not matched to a gene: 2. The CDR3 DNA follows: TGTGCCAGCAGCTTCCGGACTAGCGGGAGCACAGATACGCAGTATTTT. The encoded protein is CASSFRTSGSTDTQYF.

The V and J genes are TRBV29-1 and TRBJ2-3; unclear D gene. CDR3 length: 13 residues. The germline CDR1 and CDR2 sequences are SQVTM and ANQGSEA. Trimming removed 3 bases at V and 6 bases at J, with 13 bases between. This CDR3 is CSVEGSLGDTQYF. In DNA form, the CDR3 reads TGCAGCGTTGAGGGAAGCTTAGGGGATACGCAGTATTTT.

CDR3 sequence (DNA): TGTGCCAGCAGCTCGACAGACGCTTCCTATGGCTACACCTTC. Residues: CASSSTDASYGYTF. The V call is TRBV7-6, the J call TRBJ1-2; D may be TRBD1 (5 bases). Germline lookup yields CDR1 SGHVS and CDR2 FNYEAQ. The V gene lost 4 bases and the J gene lost 4 bases, with 13 bases spanning the gap. The CDR3 runs 14 residues.

V gene TRBV28 combines with J gene TRBJ1-2; 8 bases line up with TRBD1. The CDR3 has 17 amino acids. V lost 4 bases, J lost 6 bases, and 16 bases stayed unmatched. CDR1 is MDHEN, CDR2 SYDVKM, per germline. The CDR3 sequence is CASSWDLAGQGSNGYTF. The CDR3 DNA sequence: TGTGCCAGCAGTTGGGATCTGGCCGGACAGGGCTCGAATGGCTACACCTTC.

This chain uses TRBV4-2 with TRBJ1-2, with D unresolved. Germline CDR1 reads LGHNA; CDR2 reads YNFKEQ. Trimming took off 0 bases at V and 8 bases at J, with 16 bases between the two ends. This CDR3 contains 15 residues. CDR3 sequence (DNA): TGTGCCAGCAGCCAAGATCGGAACGGCTACTGGGGCTACACCTTC. Its translation is CASSQDRNGYWGYTF.

This chain joins TRBV5-5 and TRBJ2-7; D is perhaps TRBD1 or TRBD2 (5 bases each). This CDR3 spans 17 amino acids. V lost 0 bases and J lost 0, with 16 bases in between. The V gene's germline CDR1 is SGHKS and CDR2 YYEKEE (reference sequence). CDR3 bases: TGTGCCAGCAGCTTGGGGGGACGGACGATACACTCCTACGAGCAGTACTTC. Translation gives CASSLGGRTIHSYEQYF.

This clone has only a few counts. The J gene is TRBJ2-3, the V gene TRBV5-6; the D is unclear. The CDR3 extends over 14 amino acids. From germline, CDR1 is SGHDT and CDR2 YYEEEE. Trimming cost V 1 base and J 0 bases, with 6 bases left between them. The chain's CDR3 is CASSLRGSTDTQYF. CDR3 bases: TGTGCCAGCAGCTTGCGTGGGAGCACAGATACGCAGTATTTT.

The CDR3 reads CASSPADRGTYEQYF. CDR3 DNA sequence: TGTGCCAGCAGCCCTGCGGACAGGGGGACCTACGAGCAGTACTTC. The rearrangement joins TRBV7-8 to TRBJ2-7, with TRBD1 matching 10 bases. This CDR3 region has 15 residues. With 5 bases clipped from V and 2 bases from J, the junction kept 6 bases outside the gene matches. Germline assignment: CDR1 SGHVS and CDR2 FQNEAQ.

This sequence joins TRBV11-3 and TRBJ2-2; D gene unclear. V dropped 3 bases and J dropped 4 bases, with 9 bases sitting between them. The CDR3 length is 14 residues. CDR1 SGHNT and CDR2 YENEEA come from the germline V gene. CDR3 loop: CASSLGGPTGELFF. The CDR3 DNA reads as TGTGCCAGCAGCTTGGGCGGCCCCACCGGGGAGCTGTTTTTT.